The 8 T cell receptor beta chains reported below all come from one sample, sequenced in a study of blood T cell repertoires in COVID-19. This table comes from immunoSEQ multiplex PCR, and its TCRdb copy is limited to in-frame clones, with some not included. The table shows under 100,000 clones, with around four fifths occurring only once. What was sequenced was peripheral blood. The source of these receptors is a woman between 65 and 79 years old with active or convalescent COVID-19.

This sequence joins TRBV21-1 and TRBJ2-5; the D call of TRBD2 is as the table states it, not checked on the DNA. TRBV21-1 is an annotated pseudogene. The CDR3 runs 19 residues. In DNA, the CDR3 is TGTGCCAGCAGCAAAGAGAAAGGAGCGGGGGGGTACCCACAAGAGACCCAGTACTTC. It yields the protein CASSKEKGAGGYPQETQYF.

V and J are TRBV7-2 and TRBJ2-5, with D possibly matching TRBD2 (5 bases). CDR3 length: 14 residues. The V gene lost 2 bases and the J gene lost 5 bases, with 12 bases spanning the gap. CDR1 is SGHTA and CDR2 is FQGNSA in the germline V gene. CDR3 bases: TGTGCCAGCAGCTTAAGCGGAAGAATGGAGACCCAGTACTTC. The encoded protein is CASSLSGRMETQYF.

This chain joins TRBV5-4 and TRBJ1-2; D is perhaps TRBD1 (5 bases). The V gene's germline CDR1 is SGHNT and CDR2 YYREEE (reference sequence). V was pared by 3 bases and J by 8 bases, with 17 bases between. The CDR3 runs to 14 residues. Written as DNA, the CDR3 is TGTGCCAGCAGCTGGAGGGGTCCTCCGGAGGGCTACACCTTC. Translating gives CASSWRGPPEGYTF. Using reference TRBV5-4 and TRBJ1-2 for the parts outside the CDR3, the full variable domain is ETGVTQSPTHLIKTRGQQVTLRCSSQSGHNTVSWYQQALGQGPQFIFQYYREEENGRGNFPPRFSGLQFPNYSSELNVNALELDDSALYLCASSWRGPPEGYTFGSGTRLTVV.

The chain is built from TRBV14 and TRBJ2-7; D possibly corresponds to TRBD2 (5 bases). Germline CDR1 SGHDN, CDR2 FVKESK. Trimming took off 6 bases at V and 0 bases at J, with 9 bases between the two ends. This CDR3 has 13 amino acids. In DNA form, the CDR3 reads TGTGCCAGCAGTTGGACTGTCTCCTACGAGCAGTACTTC. Translation: CASSWTVSYEQYF.

This clone occurred once. The V call is TRBV20-1, the J call TRBJ2-1; 10 positions match TRBD2. V dropped 4 bases and J dropped 15; count of bases not matched to a gene: 3. This CDR3 has 10 residues. Germline values: CDR1 DFQATT, CDR2 SNEGSKA (reference sequence). In nucleotides, the CDR3 is TGCAGTGCTATAGCGGGGGGCTCGTTCTTC. It codes for CSAIAGGSFF.

This clone showed up just a few times. This chain joins TRBV2 and TRBJ2-7, with D possibly being TRBD2 (5 bases). The V end was cut by 5 bases, the J end by 3 bases, with 11 bases between. CDR1 is SNHLY and CDR2 is FYNNEI in the germline V gene. The CDR3 loop spans 13 amino acids. The CDR3 protein is CASSPDWNYEQYF. DNA for the CDR3: TGTGCCAGCAGTCCGGACTGGAACTACGAGCAGTACTTC.

The rearrangement uses TRBV24-1 and TRBJ1-4; D might be TRBD1 (5 bases). The germline V and J ends were trimmed by 4 bases and 2 bases, with 10 bases remaining between them. The germline CDR1 and CDR2 sequences are KGHDR and SFDVKD. The CDR3 loop spans 15 amino acids. The CDR3 loop reads CATSETRGTNEKLFF. CDR3 in DNA: TGTGCCACCAGTGAGACCCGGGGGACTAATGAAAAACTGTTTTTT.

This sequence joins TRBV19 and TRBJ2-7; 8 positions agree with TRBD2. J was trimmed by 3 bases and V by 5 bases; bases with no gene match: 9. Germline-derived CDR1 and CDR2 are LNHDA and SQIVND (reference sequence). The CDR3 loop spans 15 amino acids. The CDR3 nucleotides read TGTGCCAGTAGTGATGCGAGCGGGGGATACTACGAGCAGTACTTC. The encoded protein is CASSDASGGYYEQYF. Variable domain in full (rest from reference TRBV19 and TRBJ2-7): DGGITQSPKYLFRKEGQNVTLSCEQNLNHDAMYWYRQDPGQGLRLIYYSQIVNDFQKGDIAEGYSVSREKKESFPLTVTSAQKNPTAFYLCASSDASGGYYEQYFGPGTRLTVT.